This T cell receptor beta chain stems from a study of blood T cell repertoires in COVID-19. At the level of the study: The United States, Italy and Spain were the sources of the acute and convalescent COVID-19 samples. The cDNA or gDNA used as material had been derived from T cells, B-cell-depleted T cells, or PBMCs.

Germline V lookup: CDR1 MNHNS, CDR2 SASEGT. The CDR3 length is 16 residues. V shed 2 bases and J 2 bases; nucleotides not matched to a gene: 9. Authors' methods: Cell counts per sample came from amplifying reference gene primers. Sequenced by immunoSEQ multiplex PCR; TCRdb stores in-frame clones only, minus some. That table gives V, J and clone size, and the DNA gave D and trimming. The table has some 85,000 clones, roughly nine tenths seen once. What was sequenced was peripheral blood. The sequence came from a man aged 45-65 years with acute or convalescent COVID-19. The chain recombines TRBV6-1 with TRBJ2-7; 7 positions match TRBD1. CDR3 DNA: TGTGCCAGCAGTGAAACCCTACGGACAGGCCCCTACGAGCAGTACTTC. Residues: CASSETLRTGPYEQYF.